This T cell receptor beta chain stems from a study of CD8 T cells in Susac syndrome (dated by TCRdb to between 2019 and 2020). Some background on the complete study: Repertoire sequencing was used to test whether CD8+ T cell activation and differentiation in Susac syndrome was antigen driven. Clonality of the CD8+ T cell repertoire was compared between roughly 13 healthy donors, about 14 Susac syndrome patients and fewer than 16 multiple sclerosis patients.

High-throughput TCR beta sequencing profiled peripheral blood CD8+ and CD4+ T cells from healthy donors, Susac syndrome patients and multiple sclerosis patients. Healthy donors were age- and sex-matched controls. CD8+ TEMRA cells were enriched by FACS, while bulk CD8+ and CD4+ T cells were purified by magnetic negative isolation. Blood was drawn into EDTA tubes, processed within 24 hours, and PBMCs were isolated by density gradient centrifugation. PBMCs intended for TCR sequencing were frozen in liquid nitrogen and were later thawed in a 37 degrees C water bath. A purity of at least 90% was achieved for sorted or isolated CD4+, CD8+ and CD8+ TEMRA cells. On this clonotype: No cognate antigen has been identified for it. No base quality information exists; no much larger clone differs at one position.

Overall study outcomes, separate from this receptor: The TCR sequencing and HLA analysis was acknowledged to have included a relatively small number of individuals.

RNA was extracted with the RNeasy kit and about 0.5 to 1 ug was reverse transcribed using random hexamers. TCR beta CDR3 regions were amplified with the immunoSEQ multiplex PCR assay covering 54 Vbeta and 13 Jbeta segments. PCR amplification bias was corrected by using a synthetic template baseline for primer optimization and computational correction. The paper's data handling went like this. Reads were assigned to V, D and J genes according to IMGT and analyzed in immunoSEQ Analyzer, with only productive sequences retained. Clonality was computed as one minus Shannon entropy normalized by log2 of the number of productive unique sequences. Public and private clones were assessed among the 100 most prevalent clones of each patient and control. Clones were defined as Susac-specific when absent from the healthy and MS cohorts, from 1,000 to 1,100 published viral clones and from other ImmuneACCESS disease sequences. The raw public reads went through TCRdb reprocessing: fastp at Q25, MiXCR clone calling, in-frame beta chains kept. Rows are combined by CDR3 protein, so each entry shows the most common genes and DNA. The V and J calls reflect TCRdb's pipeline rather than the authors' work. Present in this sample are about 80,000 distinct CDR3 sequences, around 94% of which were seen just once. The top ten clonotypes cover roughly 0.27% of the sample.

This TCR came from a human donor in good health. The sequencing input was CD8+ T cells from PBMCs.

The CDR3 here reads CASSPANGYSGNTIYF. The nucleotide sequence reads TGTGCCAGCAGCCCCGCAAACGGCTACTCTGGAAACACCATATATTTT. The sequence links TRBV28 to TRBJ1-3; no D gene can be assigned with confidence. Trimming removed 6 bases from V and 0 bases from J, leaving 15 bases between the germline ends. Via the germline V gene, CDR1 is MDHEN and CDR2 SYDVKM. The CDR3, from cysteine to phenylalanine, totals 16 residues. Only the CDR3 portion is preserved as DNA: 48 bases, with reading frame beginning at the first base.